One and the same sample provided the 27 T cell receptor beta chains below, sequenced in a study of technical replicates of blood from a handful of donors. TCRdb's table, derived via immunoSEQ multiplex PCR, lists solely in-frame clones and lacks some. The sample yields roughly 64,000 clones, 86% seen once. Source material: PBMCs. The origin of the receptors is a human donor in good health. Some clones in this sample may be carry-over from other donors' samples.

The chain carries TRBV18 and TRBJ2-5; weak D call: TRBD1 (6 bases). With 5 bases removed from V and 5 bases from J, the gap between germline ends came to 15 bases. CDR3 size: 14 residues. Germline assignment: CDR1 KGHSH and CDR2 LQKENI. CDR3 sequence (DNA): TGTGCCAGCTCATCCGCCTCCCAGGGGGAGACCCAGTACTTC. The encoded protein is CASSSASQGETQYF.

The chain is built from TRBV5-6 and TRBJ1-5; possibly TRBD1 for D (5 bases). V lost 4 bases, J lost 16 bases, and 21 bases lay in between. Germline CDR1 and CDR2: SGHDT and YYEEEE. The CDR3 runs to 13 residues. The CDR3 DNA follows: TGTGCCAGCAGCCGAAGGGGTTCAGAAGTCCTACATTTT. As protein: CASSRRGSEVLHF.

The chain couples TRBV30 to TRBJ2-3; possibly TRBD2 for D (5 bases). V lost 8 bases to trimming and J lost 2 bases, with 14 bases between them. The CDR3 sequence is 13 residues long. Germline V lookup: CDR1 GTSNPN, CDR2 SVGIG (reference sequence). The CDR3 region has the DNA TGTGCCGGCACTAAGACTAACACAGATACGCAGTATTTT. Its translation is CAGTKTNTDTQYF.

The chain employs TRBV9 and TRBJ2-1; TRBD2 agrees at 13 bases. This CDR3 region has 17 residues. Germline V gene lookup returns CDR1 SGDLS and CDR2 YYNGEE. The J segment lost 4 bases and the V segment lost 1 base, leaving 5 bases of the junction unmatched. The CDR3 sequence: CASSVRLAGGRYNEQFF. In DNA, the CDR3 is TGTGCCAGCAGCGTAAGACTAGCGGGAGGACGGTACAATGAGCAGTTCTTC.

This rearrangement joins TRBV30 to TRBJ1-5; the D gene is possibly TRBD1 (5 bases). Germline V gene lookup returns CDR1 GTSNPN and CDR2 SVGIG (reference sequence). This CDR3 contains 13 residues. V lost 1 base and J 9 bases, leaving 13 bases between the germline ends. CDR3 nucleotide sequence: TGTGCCTGGAGTGATGGGGCCCTAGGGCCCCAGCATTTT. This translates into CAWSDGALGPQHF.

The chain has TRBV11-2 and TRBJ2-7, with D perhaps TRBD2 (7 bases). Germline loops: CDR1 SGHAT, CDR2 FQNNGV. This CDR3 contains 14 residues. V was shortened by 2 bases and J by 4 bases, with 12 bases between the two germline ends. The CDR3 DNA follows: TGTGCCAGCAGCTTAAAGGGGGGACTATACGAGCAGTACTTC. This sequence encodes CASSLKGGLYEQYF.

CDR3 coding DNA: TGTGCCAGCAGCACTCTAGGACAGGGGGCGGACGGGGCCAACGTCCTGACTTTC. Translation gives CASSTLGQGADGANVLTF. The chain joins TRBV5-5 to TRBJ2-6, with TRBD1 identical over 11 bases. This CDR3 is 18 amino acids long. With V trimmed by 4 bases and J by 4 bases, 10 bases remained unmatched. The germline V gene has CDR1 SGHKS and CDR2 YYEKEE (reference sequence).

The J gene is TRBJ2-4, the V gene TRBV27, with 8 nucleotides matching TRBD2. J lost 1 base, V lost 5 bases, and 13 bases had no gene match. Germline loops: CDR1 MNHEY, CDR2 SMNVEV (reference sequence). The CDR3 totals 18 residues. The CDR3 sequence: CASSPLAVMYEAKNIQYF. The CDR3 nucleotides are TGTGCCAGCAGTCCACTAGCGGTCATGTATGAGGCCAAAAACATTCAGTACTTC.

This clone was seen a few times. J is TRBJ1-1 and V is TRBV5-1, with D possibly TRBD1 on 5 matching bases. V lost 6 bases and J 0 bases, leaving 15 bases between the germline ends. The CDR3 runs 15 residues. Looked up from germline, CDR1 is SGHRS and CDR2 is YFSETQ. The CDR3 protein is CASTGLGGMNTEAFF. In nucleotides, the CDR3 is TGCGCCAGCACCGGCTTGGGGGGGATGAACACTGAAGCTTTCTTT.

V is TRBV5-1 and J is TRBJ1-1, with D unresolved. V was pared by 2 bases and J by 4 bases, with 12 bases between. Germline loops: CDR1 SGHRS, CDR2 YFSETQ. The CDR3 totals 14 residues. In DNA, the CDR3 is TGCGCCAGCAGCTTTGAGGGAATGGTCACTGAAGCTTTCTTT. Residues: CASSFEGMVTEAFF.

The V gene is TRBV7-8, the J gene TRBJ1-1; 9 bases agree with TRBD1. The CDR3 spans 14 residues. Trimming cost V 7 bases and J 2 bases; bases outside gene matches: 5. CDR1 is SGHVS and CDR2 is FQNEAQ in the germline V gene. The CDR3 region has the DNA TGTGCCAGCACCGTGGGACAGGGCAACACTGAAGCTTTCTTT. It codes for CASTVGQGNTEAFF.

The chain couples TRBV11-3 to TRBJ2-3; 16 bases are a match to TRBD2. Germline V gives CDR1 SGHNT, CDR2 YENEEA. CDR3 length equals 16 residues. V lost 3 bases to trimming and J lost 5 bases; unmatched junction nucleotides: 2. The CDR3 reads CASSLGLAGGGDTQYF. The DNA of the CDR3 is TGTGCCAGCAGCTTGGGACTAGCGGGAGGGGGAGATACGCAGTATTTT.

The CDR3 sequence is CAWSVPRGGGYTF. CDR3 nucleotide sequence: TGTGCCTGGAGTGTGCCCCGGGGAGGTGGCTACACCTTC. This chain links TRBV30 with TRBJ1-2; D gene unclear. The germline gives CDR1 GTSNPN, CDR2 SVGIG (reference sequence). V was shortened by 0 bases and J by 7 bases, with 12 bases between the two germline ends. The CDR3 is 13 amino acids.

The V gene is TRBV5-1, the J gene TRBJ1-1, with TRBD1 as a possible D gene (6 bases). The germline V and J ends were trimmed by 1 base and 5 bases, with 12 bases remaining between them. The CDR3 loop spans 14 amino acids. Germline values: CDR1 SGHRS, CDR2 YFSETQ. For the CDR3, the DNA is TGCGCCAGCAGCTTGACAGGGCAGAATACTGAAGCTTTCTTT. Amino acid sequence: CASSLTGQNTEAFF.

The rearrangement joins TRBV4-3 to TRBJ1-2; D might be TRBD1 (5 bases). Germline V gene data show CDR1 as LGHNA and CDR2 as YSLEER. V was trimmed by 0 bases and J by 6 bases, leaving 14 bases between them. CDR3 length equals 15 residues. The CDR3 is CASSQDEEGLDGYTF. CDR3 nucleotide sequence: TGCGCCAGCAGCCAAGACGAGGAGGGGCTCGATGGCTACACCTTC.

The chain joins TRBV18 to TRBJ2-3, with TRBD2 identical over 12 bases. The CDR3 loop spans 16 amino acids. The J segment lost 5 bases and the V segment lost 1 base, leaving 4 bases of the junction unmatched. The germline gives CDR1 KGHSH, CDR2 LQKENI. CDR3 nucleotide sequence: TGTGCCAGCTCACCACAGACTAGCGGGAGTGGAGATACGCAGTATTTT. Translating it yields CASSPQTSGSGDTQYF.

This chain connects TRBV5-6 to TRBJ2-2; 10 positions match TRBD2. This CDR3 region has 17 residues. Germline trimming cut 0 bases from V and 3 bases from J; bases unmatched to any gene: 5. The V gene's germline CDR1 is SGHDT and CDR2 YYEEEE. This CDR3 reads CASSLGSSGGDTGELFF. The CDR3 DNA sequence: TGTGCCAGCAGCTTGGGGTCTAGCGGGGGAGACACCGGGGAGCTGTTTTTT.

The chain uses TRBV6-5 and TRBJ1-1; a possible D gene is TRBD1 (6 bases). The CDR3 runs to 11 residues. CDR1 MNHEY and CDR2 SVGAGI come from the germline V gene. V was shortened by 5 bases and J by 9 bases, with 10 bases between the two germline ends. CDR3 sequence: CASSNRAKAFF. The CDR3 DNA follows: TGTGCCAGCAGTAACAGGGCTAAAGCTTTCTTT.

This clone has a single count. The chain recombines TRBV19 with TRBJ1-6; a weak D match, TRBD1 (5 bases). CDR1 and CDR2 from the germline V gene are LNHDA and SQIVND (reference sequence). This CDR3 spans 13 amino acids. Trimming removed 4 bases from V and 10 bases from J, with 11 bases in between. For the CDR3, the DNA is TGTGCCAGTAGTACAGGGTTAGAATCACCCCTCCACTTT. Translation gives CASSTGLESPLHF.

Concerning this clone: Other DNA sequences within the sample encode an identical CDR3. The chain uses TRBV18 and TRBJ1-4; D uncertain. The germline V and J ends were trimmed by 4 bases and 4 bases, with 7 bases remaining between them. The length of the CDR3 is 13 residues. Germline V CDR1 and CDR2: KGHSH, LQKENI. The DNA of the CDR3 is TGTGCCAGCTCACAAACACGTAATGAAAAACTGTTTTTT. This translates into CASSQTRNEKLFF.

This clone was seen more than once but under ten times. The genes are TRBV7-3 and TRBJ2-5; D is unclear. Deletions cut 3 bases from V and 1 base from J, with 6 bases between. The CDR3 spans 13 residues. Looked up from germline, CDR1 is SGHTA and CDR2 is FQGTGA. DNA of the CDR3: TGTGCCAGCAGCTTTACAGCCCAAGAGACCCAGTACTTC. Translation gives CASSFTAQETQYF.

This chain uses TRBV14 with TRBJ1-1; TRBD1 matches 7 bases. With 4 bases clipped from V and 4 bases from J, the junction kept 3 bases outside the gene matches. CDR1 SGHDN and CDR2 FVKESK come from the germline V gene. The CDR3 consists of 13 residues. The CDR3 is CASSLDRFTEAFF. For the CDR3, the DNA is TGTGCCAGCAGCCTGGACAGGTTCACTGAAGCTTTCTTT.

This clone has only a few counts. V gene TRBV30 combines with J gene TRBJ2-7, with TRBD2 matching over 7 bases. The ends lost 5 bases at V and 2 bases at J; junction bases unmatched: 6. Germline CDR1 reads GTSNPN; CDR2 reads SVGIG (reference sequence). The CDR3 spans 13 residues. The CDR3: CAWDLGTTYEQYF. The CDR3 bases are TGTGCCTGGGACCTCGGGACTACCTACGAGCAGTACTTC. Full variable domain (missing parts from reference TRBV30 and TRBJ2-7): SQTIHQWPATLVQPVGSPLSLECTVEGTSNPNLYWYRQAAGRGLQLLFYSVGIGQISSEVPQNLSASRPQDRQFILSSKKLLLSDSGFYLCAWDLGTTYEQYFGPGTRLTVT.

V is TRBV30 and J is TRBJ2-1; 7 bases map to TRBD2. This CDR3 has 14 residues. V was pared by 7 bases and J by 4 bases, with 10 bases of the junction left unmatched. CDR1 is GTSNPN and CDR2 is SVGIG in the germline V gene (reference sequence). Here the CDR3 DNA reads TGTGCCTTCCGTAAGAGCGGGATTTACAATGAGCAGTTCTTC. Its protein is CAFRKSGIYNEQFF.

V usage is TRBV7-2 and J usage is TRBJ2-1; 7 bases are a match to TRBD2. The CDR3 runs to 15 residues. Trimming removed 7 bases from V and 6 bases from J; junction bases left unmatched: 12. Germline V CDR1 and CDR2: SGHTA, FQGNSA. CDR3 sequence reads: CASTLRASGVNEQFF. The CDR3 DNA reads as TGTGCCAGCACCCTCCGGGCTAGCGGAGTCAATGAGCAGTTCTTC.

The CDR3 nucleotides are TGTGCCAGCAGCGTAGATGGCGGCTACAATGAGCAGTTCTTC. This encodes CASSVDGGYNEQFF. The chain joins TRBV9 to TRBJ2-1; D gene ambiguous. The V gene lost 0 bases and the J gene lost 3 bases, with 7 bases spanning the gap. There are 14 residues in the CDR3. Germline assignment: CDR1 SGDLS and CDR2 YYNGEE.

Only a few counts were recorded for this clone. This chain connects TRBV19 to TRBJ2-1, with D unclear. V lost 4 bases, J lost 0 bases, and 7 bases lay in between. Germline V CDR1 and CDR2: LNHDA, SQIVND (reference sequence). CDR3 length equals 14 residues. This CDR3 reads CASSTPVSYNEQFF. DNA of the CDR3: TGTGCCAGTAGTACCCCAGTCTCCTACAATGAGCAGTTCTTC.